Listed below are T cell receptor beta chains from one sample, sequenced in a study of blood T cell repertoires in COVID-19. Profiled with immunoSEQ multiplex PCR; TCRdb holds only in-frame clones, not every one. There are 250,000 to 300,000 clones in the sample; roughly 80% occur only once, and about 4.5% lies in the top ten. Sequenced material: peripheral blood. All receptors come from a man in his 60s who had recovered from COVID-19. CDR3s include the opening cysteine and the closing phenylalanine or tryptophan. The order of the fields is V gene, clone size, D gene, J gene, CDR3 DNA, CDR3 protein. A D gene is named only where the DNA matches it firmly. Size is stated for part of the rows, as once, few or many counts, or as a class when the clone is expanded.

v_call: TRBV19; clone_size: once; d_call: TRBD1; j_call: TRBJ1-2; cdr3_nt: TGTGCCAGTAGTGGAGGGACAGGGGGAAACTATGGCTACACCTTC; cdr3_aa: CASSGGTGGNYGYTF
v_call: TRBV5-4; clone_size: NA; d_call: NA; j_call: TRBJ2-5; cdr3_nt: TGTGCCAGCAGCTTGGTTGGATTGACTACCCAAGAGACCCAGTACTTC; cdr3_aa: CASSLVGLTTQETQYF
v_call: TRBV2; clone_size: NA; d_call: NA; j_call: TRBJ1-1; cdr3_nt: TGTGCCAGCAGTGTCTCAGGGCCCGGAGCTTTCTTT; cdr3_aa: CASSVSGPGAFF
v_call: TRBV3-1/TRBV3-2; clone_size: NA; d_call: TRBD1; j_call: TRBJ1-5; cdr3_nt: TGTGCCAGCAGCCAGGGACAGGGCATTGCCCCCCAGCATTTT; cdr3_aa: CASSQGQGIAPQHF
v_call: TRBV11-2; clone_size: NA; d_call: NA; j_call: TRBJ2-3; cdr3_nt: TGTGCCAGCAGCTTAGGAGTAAGGGGTGCCACAGATACGCAGTATTTT; cdr3_aa: CASSLGVRGATDTQYF
v_call: TRBV10-2; clone_size: few; d_call: NA; j_call: TRBJ1-2; cdr3_nt: TGCGCCAGCAACCCCCTTGGGGGGTCCGGGATAGGCTACACCTTC; cdr3_aa: CASNPLGGSGIGYTF
v_call: TRBV5-4; clone_size: NA; d_call: TRBD2; j_call: TRBJ2-5; cdr3_nt: TGTGCCAGCAGCGCTGGGACTAGCGGGGGGGCTAATAGAGAGACCCAGTACTTC; cdr3_aa: CASSAGTSGGANRETQYF
v_call: TRBV12-5; clone_size: few; d_call: TRBD1; j_call: TRBJ1-1; cdr3_nt: TGTGCTAGTGGCCTGCGGACAGGGATGAACACTGAAGCTTTCTTT; cdr3_aa: CASGLRTGMNTEAFF
v_call: TRBV6-4; clone_size: NA; d_call: TRBD1; j_call: TRBJ2-3; cdr3_nt: TGTGCCAGCAGCCAAGGACAGGGGCGAAACACGCAGTATTTT; cdr3_aa: CASSQGQGRNTQYF
v_call: TRBV4-1; clone_size: NA; d_call: NA; j_call: TRBJ2-7; cdr3_nt: TGCGCCAGCAGCCACGCGGGCATGGGTACCTACGAGCAGTACTTC; cdr3_aa: CASSHAGMGTYEQYF
v_call: TRBV29-1; clone_size: NA; d_call: NA; j_call: TRBJ1-2; cdr3_nt: TGCAGCGTTGCCAGGGGAAGCTATGGCTACACCTTC; cdr3_aa: CSVARGSYGYTF
v_call: TRBV5-1; clone_size: NA; d_call: NA; j_call: TRBJ2-2; cdr3_nt: TGCGCCAGCAGCTTGGCCCTCAGGGAAAGGGCCGGGGAGCTGTTTTTT; cdr3_aa: CASSLALRERAGELFF
v_call: TRBV6-1; clone_size: NA; d_call: NA; j_call: TRBJ1-5; cdr3_nt: TGTGCCAGCAGTGATCGGGGGGATCAGCCCCAGCATTTT; cdr3_aa: CASSDRGDQPQHF
v_call: TRBV7-9; clone_size: NA; d_call: TRBD1; j_call: TRBJ2-4; cdr3_nt: TGTGCCAGCAGCGCAATGATGCCGGGACAGGGGGCTTTAAACATTCAGTACTTC; cdr3_aa: CASSAMMPGQGALNIQYF
v_call: TRBV30; clone_size: NA; d_call: NA; j_call: TRBJ1-2; cdr3_nt: TGTGCCTGGAGACCTCTGATAGGCAGGGGTAACTATGGCTACACCTTC; cdr3_aa: CAWRPLIGRGNYGYTF
v_call: TRBV19; clone_size: NA; d_call: NA; j_call: TRBJ1-5; cdr3_nt: TGTGCCAGTAAACCCCTGGACGGGGGGAATCAGCCCCAGCATTTT; cdr3_aa: CASKPLDGGNQPQHF
v_call: TRBV29-1; clone_size: NA; d_call: TRBD1; j_call: TRBJ1-3; cdr3_nt: TGCAGCGTTGAGGTCGGGACAGGGTCGGAGACTGGAAACACCATATATTTT; cdr3_aa: CSVEVGTGSETGNTIYF
v_call: TRBV18; clone_size: few; d_call: NA; j_call: TRBJ1-6; cdr3_nt: TGTGCCAGCTCACCGGGACATCATAATTCACCCCTCCACTTT; cdr3_aa: CASSPGHHNSPLHF
v_call: TRBV4-1; clone_size: NA; d_call: TRBD1; j_call: TRBJ1-6; cdr3_nt: TGCGCCAGCAGCCAAGCGTTACAGGGGGCCGGTTCACCCCTCCACTTT; cdr3_aa: CASSQALQGAGSPLHF
v_call: TRBV2; clone_size: few; d_call: TRBD1; j_call: TRBJ2-2; cdr3_nt: TGTGCCAGCAGTGTCAGGGGGTCCGGGACCGGGGAGCTGTTTTTT; cdr3_aa: CASSVRGSGTGELFF
v_call: TRBV6-5; clone_size: few; d_call: NA; j_call: TRBJ1-3; cdr3_nt: TGTGCCAGCAGAGACGGACATTTCAGCGGAAACACCATATATTTT; cdr3_aa: CASRDGHFSGNTIYF
v_call: TRBV5-1; clone_size: NA; d_call: NA; j_call: TRBJ2-2; cdr3_nt: TGCGCCAGCAGCTTGGGGGAGTTGGTCGGGGAGCTGTTTTTT; cdr3_aa: CASSLGELVGELFF
v_call: TRBV11-3; clone_size: NA; d_call: NA; j_call: TRBJ2-1; cdr3_nt: TGTGCCAGCAGCTTACCCGCTTCAGGGGTGGGTCCGTACAATGAGCAGTTCTTC; cdr3_aa: CASSLPASGVGPYNEQFF
v_call: TRBV5-1; clone_size: NA; d_call: TRBD2; j_call: TRBJ2-5; cdr3_nt: TGCGCCAGCAGCCAACAGCGGGGGCCGGGGGAGACCCAGTACTTC; cdr3_aa: CASSQQRGPGETQYF
v_call: TRBV11-2; clone_size: NA; d_call: NA; j_call: TRBJ1-2; cdr3_nt: TGTGCCAGCAGCTTAGATGGAGGCTACTATGGCTACACCTTC; cdr3_aa: CASSLDGGYYGYTF
v_call: TRBV5-1; clone_size: NA; d_call: TRBD2; j_call: TRBJ2-1; cdr3_nt: TGCGCCAGCAGCCCGTCGTTAATAGCGGGGGGGCTGAATGAGCAGTTCTTC; cdr3_aa: CASSPSLIAGGLNEQFF
v_call: TRBV7-2; clone_size: NA; d_call: NA; j_call: TRBJ1-3; cdr3_nt: TGTGCCAGCAGCTTAGTCGGGGGGCTTGGAAACACCATATATTTT; cdr3_aa: CASSLVGGLGNTIYF
v_call: TRBV27; clone_size: NA; d_call: TRBD1; j_call: TRBJ2-7; cdr3_nt: TGTGCCAGCAGTTCCCGGACAGGGCTTGCCTACGAGCAGTACTTC; cdr3_aa: CASSSRTGLAYEQYF
v_call: TRBV30; clone_size: NA; d_call: NA; j_call: TRBJ2-5; cdr3_nt: TGTGCCTGGAGTGGAGCGGGGACCCAGTACTTC; cdr3_aa: CAWSGAGTQYF
v_call: TRBV6-1; clone_size: once; d_call: TRBD2; j_call: TRBJ2-5; cdr3_nt: TGTGCCAGCAGTGGGGGACTAGCGGGAGGAGAGACCCAGTACTTC; cdr3_aa: CASSGGLAGGETQYF
v_call: TRBV7-2; clone_size: NA; d_call: NA; j_call: TRBJ1-5; cdr3_nt: TGTGCCAGCGGACGGCGAGCGGGCAATCAGCCCCAGCATTTT; cdr3_aa: CASGRRAGNQPQHF
v_call: TRBV6-5; clone_size: NA; d_call: NA; j_call: TRBJ2-5; cdr3_nt: TGTGCCAGCAGTTATGCTGGGCTTCAAGAGACCCAGTACTTC; cdr3_aa: CASSYAGLQETQYF
v_call: TRBV6-5; clone_size: NA; d_call: TRBD1; j_call: TRBJ1-1; cdr3_nt: TGTGCCAGCCAGGGGGTGAACACTGAAGCTTTCTTT; cdr3_aa: CASQGVNTEAFF
v_call: TRBV4-1; clone_size: NA; d_call: TRBD1; j_call: TRBJ1-1; cdr3_nt: TGCGCCAGCAGCCGATCCCCGGGACAGCCTAACACTGAAGCTTTCTTT; cdr3_aa: CASSRSPGQPNTEAFF
v_call: TRBV19; clone_size: NA; d_call: NA; j_call: TRBJ1-5; cdr3_nt: TGTGCCAGTAGTATTGCTACAGGCAGGCCAGATCAGCCCCAGCATTTT; cdr3_aa: CASSIATGRPDQPQHF
v_call: TRBV5-1; clone_size: NA; d_call: NA; j_call: TRBJ2-2; cdr3_nt: TGCGCCAGCAGCTCCCAGGGACACGTGAACACCGGGGAGCTGTTTTTT; cdr3_aa: CASSSQGHVNTGELFF
v_call: TRBV7-3; clone_size: once; d_call: TRBD2; j_call: TRBJ2-1; cdr3_nt: TGTGCCAGCAGCTCTCCTAGCGGGGCCGGCAATGAGCAGTTCTTC; cdr3_aa: CASSSPSGAGNEQFF
v_call: TRBV11-2; clone_size: NA; d_call: NA; j_call: TRBJ2-7; cdr3_nt: TGTGCCAGCACCCACGGGGGATACGAGCAGTACTTC; cdr3_aa: CASTHGGYEQYF
v_call: TRBV6-1; clone_size: once; d_call: NA; j_call: TRBJ2-3; cdr3_nt: TGTGCCAGCAGTGAATCCGCGGGGGCGGGGGATACGCAGTATTTT; cdr3_aa: CASSESAGAGDTQYF
v_call: TRBV27; clone_size: NA; d_call: TRBD1; j_call: TRBJ2-7; cdr3_nt: TGTGCCAGCAGTCCCTGGACAGGGTACGAGCAGTACTTC; cdr3_aa: CASSPWTGYEQYF
v_call: TRBV6-1; clone_size: NA; d_call: NA; j_call: TRBJ2-4; cdr3_nt: TGTGCCAGCAGTGATATCGGGTTGAACATTCAGTACTTC; cdr3_aa: CASSDIGLNIQYF
v_call: TRBV6-1; clone_size: NA; d_call: NA; j_call: TRBJ2-7; cdr3_nt: TGTGCCAGCAGTGAAGGAGGTGGGGCTAAGGAGCAGTACTTC; cdr3_aa: CASSEGGGAKEQYF
v_call: TRBV7-2; clone_size: NA; d_call: NA; j_call: TRBJ2-2; cdr3_nt: TGTGCCAGCAGCTTGGGGGCCTCGGGAACCGGGGAGCTGTTTTTT; cdr3_aa: CASSLGASGTGELFF
v_call: TRBV5-1; clone_size: once; d_call: NA; j_call: TRBJ1-2; cdr3_nt: TGCGCCAGCAGCTTGGGGGTCCAGCAGGGGCAAGATGGCTACACCTTC; cdr3_aa: CASSLGVQQGQDGYTF
v_call: TRBV27; clone_size: NA; d_call: TRBD1; j_call: TRBJ2-7; cdr3_nt: TGTGCCAGCAGTCCTCCTCGGGACAGGGTCTCCTACGAGCAGTACTTC; cdr3_aa: CASSPPRDRVSYEQYF
v_call: TRBV6-5; clone_size: NA; d_call: TRBD1; j_call: TRBJ1-1; cdr3_nt: TGTGCCAGCAGTTCTGGACAGGGGGCTCGAAAAGCTTTCTTT; cdr3_aa: CASSSGQGARKAFF
v_call: TRBV5-1; clone_size: NA; d_call: NA; j_call: TRBJ1-1; cdr3_nt: TGCGCCAGCAGCCCCGGGGTTATGAACACTGAAGCTTTCTTT; cdr3_aa: CASSPGVMNTEAFF